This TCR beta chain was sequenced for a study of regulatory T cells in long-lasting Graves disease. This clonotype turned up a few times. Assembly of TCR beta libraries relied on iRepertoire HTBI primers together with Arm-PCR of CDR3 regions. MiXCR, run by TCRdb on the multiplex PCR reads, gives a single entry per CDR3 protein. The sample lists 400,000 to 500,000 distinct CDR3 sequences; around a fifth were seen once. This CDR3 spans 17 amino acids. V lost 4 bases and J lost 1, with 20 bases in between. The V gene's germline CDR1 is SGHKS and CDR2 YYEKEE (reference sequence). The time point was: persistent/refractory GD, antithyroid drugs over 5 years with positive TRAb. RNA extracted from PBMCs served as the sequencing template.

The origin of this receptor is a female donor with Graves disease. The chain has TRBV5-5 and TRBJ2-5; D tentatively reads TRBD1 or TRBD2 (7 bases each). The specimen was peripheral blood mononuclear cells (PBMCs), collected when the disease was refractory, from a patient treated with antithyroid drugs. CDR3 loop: CASSRFTGRGPQETQYF. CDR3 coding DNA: TGTGCCAGCAGCCGTTTCACAGGGAGGGGGCCCCAAGAGACCCAGTACTTC.